The T cell receptor beta chain described here comes from a study of blood T cell repertoires in COVID-19. About the study: From T cells, B-cell-depleted T cells, or PBMCs came the material, which was cDNA or gDNA.

Clones were read by immunoSEQ multiplex PCR, and TCRdb kept only the in-frame ones, dropping some. The sample includes roughly 88,000 clones, over 75% of them seen just once. V was pared by 3 bases and J by 7 bases, with 13 bases between. The germline gives CDR1 SGDLS, CDR2 YYNGEE. This CDR3 is 13 amino acids long. This chain uses TRBV9 with TRBJ2-5; D not certain. What was sequenced was peripheral blood. This receptor was identified in a woman older than 75 with active or convalescent COVID-19. CDR3: CASSEIGGGTQYF. Written as DNA, the CDR3 is TGTGCCAGCAGCGAAATAGGTGGCGGGACCCAGTACTTC.